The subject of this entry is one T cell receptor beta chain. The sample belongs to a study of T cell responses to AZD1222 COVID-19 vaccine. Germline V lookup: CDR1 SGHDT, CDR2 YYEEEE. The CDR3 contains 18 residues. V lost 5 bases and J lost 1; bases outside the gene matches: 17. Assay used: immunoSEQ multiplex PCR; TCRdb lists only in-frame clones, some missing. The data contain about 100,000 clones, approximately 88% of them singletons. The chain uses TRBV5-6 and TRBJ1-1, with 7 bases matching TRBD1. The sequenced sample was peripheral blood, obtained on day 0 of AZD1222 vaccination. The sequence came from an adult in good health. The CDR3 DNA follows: TGTGCCAGCAGACAACGCCTGCGGGCAGGGGGAAAGAACACTGAAGCTTTCTTT. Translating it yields CASRQRLRAGGKNTEAFF. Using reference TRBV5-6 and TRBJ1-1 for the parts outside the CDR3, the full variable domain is DAGVTQSPTHLIKTRGQQVTLRCSPKSGHDTVSWYQQALGQGPQFIFQYYEEEERQRGNFPDRFSGHQFPNYSSELNVNALLLGDSALYLCASRQRLRAGGKNTEAFFGQGTRLTVV.